This T cell receptor (beta chain) comes out of a study of low-dose radiotherapy and immunotherapy resistance in tumors (dated by TCRdb to the early 2020s). About the investigation overall: Cohort 1 received 0.5 Gy per fraction every 2 weeks, with a prescribed total PTV dose of 6.5 Gy. Starting on cycle 1 day 1, patients took 300 mg of aspirin by mouth once daily for four cycles. Cyclophosphamide 200 mg/m2 was administered intravenously every two weeks, one day before each radiation and immunotherapy administration. Cohort 2 received 1 Gy per fraction every two weeks, with a total of 13 Gy over 26 weeks. The translational analysis covered eight patients: three from the first dose cohort and the first five from the second dose cohort. Nivolumab was administered intravenously as a 240 mg flat dose every two weeks, and ipilimumab was administered intravenously at 1 mg/kg every six weeks. Randomization of trial participants into treatment groups was not performed.

This specimen's time point label, interpreted: after trial treatment. This sample's treatment or condition label indicates: LDRT plus nivolumab, ipilimumab, low-dose cyclophosphamide and aspirin (RACIN trial). The donors came from RACIN, which was a single-arm phase I dose-escalation trial that paired nivolumab and ipilimumab with aspirin, low-dose cyclophosphamide and low-dose radiotherapy. Eligible patients had advanced, TIL-negative solid tumors. The sequencer listed for this sample is Illumina HiSeq 2500. First-strand cDNA was synthesized with Superscript III and a set of TRAV- and TRBV-specific primers, covering both TCRalpha and TCRbeta chains. TCRs were amplified for 20 to 25 PCR cycles with Phusion, using a constant-region primer paired with the adapter attached to the V primers. Amplification of the isolated mRNA was done with the MessageAmp II aRNA Amplification Kit, which involved an approximately 15-hour in vitro transcription at 37 degrees C. The Dynabeads mRNA DIRECT Purification Kit was used to isolate the mRNA for TCR sequencing. A second approximately 25-cycle Phusion PCR added indexed Illumina adapters, and products were purified with AMPure XP beads. The study's processing was this. Using custom Perl scripts, TCR sequences encoding the same protein were pooled, out-of-frame sequences were removed, and the abundance of each clonotype was computed. Any TCR sequence supported by only a single read was excluded from analysis. Repertoire metrics included Shannon entropy, Gini index, clonality, richness, and frequency of TCRs shared between repertoires. In-frame beta chains were kept once TCRdb had trimmed the public reads at Q25 with fastp and called clones with MiXCR. For every CDR3 protein sequence, its rows merge into one entry that carries the most common genes and DNA. TCRdb's processing, not the authors' own work, is the source of the V and J calls. For this sample there are tens of thousands of distinct CDR3 sequences; less than 25% appear just once. 13% of the sample comes from the top ten.

CDR1 and CDR2 (SGHNT, YYREEE) derive from the germline V gene (reference sequence). The CDR3 numbers 16 residues from cysteine through phenylalanine. Of all the DNA, just the CDR3 is kept, 48 bases in frame from base 1. Deletion took 1 base off V and 0 bases off J, with a span of 12 bases between the germline ends. This clonotype was found many times. Which antigen it targets is not known. No quality values exist for individual bases; no much larger clone is one base distant. The sequences come from PBMCs, collected after low-dose radiotherapy plus immunotherapy. The receptor comes from a female donor with ovarian cancer. This sequence uses TRBV5-4 and TRBJ2-3; the D gene is perhaps TRBD1 or TRBD2, each of them matching over 5 bases. In nucleotides, the sequence is TGTGCCAGCAGCTTGTACACGGGGCCAAGCACAGATACGCAGTATTTT. It codes for CASSLYTGPSTDTQYF. Supplemented by the reference TRBV5-4 and TRBJ2-3 proteins around the CDR3, the complete variable domain is ETGVTQSPTHLIKTRGQQVTLRCSSQSGHNTVSWYQQALGQGPQFIFQYYREEENGRGNFPPRFSGLQFPNYSSELNVNALELDDSALYLCASSLYTGPSTDTQYFGPGTRLTVL.